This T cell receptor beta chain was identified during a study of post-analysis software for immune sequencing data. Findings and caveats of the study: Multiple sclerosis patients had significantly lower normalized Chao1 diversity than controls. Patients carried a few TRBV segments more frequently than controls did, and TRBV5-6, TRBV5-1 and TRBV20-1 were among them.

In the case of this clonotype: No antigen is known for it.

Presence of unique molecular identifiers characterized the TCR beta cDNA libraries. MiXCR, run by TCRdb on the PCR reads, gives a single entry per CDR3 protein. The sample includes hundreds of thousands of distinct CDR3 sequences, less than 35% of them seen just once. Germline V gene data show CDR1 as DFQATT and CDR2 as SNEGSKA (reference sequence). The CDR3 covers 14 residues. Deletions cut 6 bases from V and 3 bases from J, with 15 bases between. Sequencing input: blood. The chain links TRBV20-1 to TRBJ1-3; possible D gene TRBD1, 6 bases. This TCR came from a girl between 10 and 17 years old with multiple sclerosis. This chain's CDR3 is CSAVSPGDGNTIYF. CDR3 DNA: TGCAGTGCCGTCTCCCCAGGGGATGGAAACACCATATATTTT.